The clone carrying this TCR beta chain showed up just a few times. This sample stems from a study of T cells in localized non-small cell lung cancer. This CDR3 has 16 amino acids. The V end lost 5 bases, the J end lost 1 base, and 16 bases lay between the germline ends. Germline V gene data show CDR1 as SGHNT and CDR2 as YENEEA. The protocol was immunoSEQ multiplex PCR, while the TCRdb copy is restricted to in-frame clones and leaves out a portion. This table holds nearly 2,000 clones, 21% found once. Material: normal lung tissue next to the tumor, obtained before any cancer treatment. This chain connects TRBV11-3 to TRBJ2-3; tentatively, D is TRBD2 (6 bases). This sequence was found in a woman between 35 and 75 years old with stage I lung adenocarcinoma. Here the CDR3 DNA reads TGTGCCAGCAGCCTGGAGTCGGGAGCGGGCACAGATACGCAGTATTTT. Translating it yields CASSLESGAGTDTQYF.